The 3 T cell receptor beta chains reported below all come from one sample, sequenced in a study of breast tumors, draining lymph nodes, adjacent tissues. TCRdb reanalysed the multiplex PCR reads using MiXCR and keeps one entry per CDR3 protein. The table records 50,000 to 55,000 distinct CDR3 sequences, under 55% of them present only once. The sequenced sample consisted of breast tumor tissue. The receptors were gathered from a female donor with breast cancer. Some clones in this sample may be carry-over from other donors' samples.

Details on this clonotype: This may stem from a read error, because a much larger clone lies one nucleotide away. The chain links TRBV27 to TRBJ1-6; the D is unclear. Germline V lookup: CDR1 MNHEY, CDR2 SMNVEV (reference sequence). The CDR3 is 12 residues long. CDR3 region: CASSLHNPPLHF. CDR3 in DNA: TGTGCCAGCAGTTTGCATAATCCACCCCTCCACTTT.

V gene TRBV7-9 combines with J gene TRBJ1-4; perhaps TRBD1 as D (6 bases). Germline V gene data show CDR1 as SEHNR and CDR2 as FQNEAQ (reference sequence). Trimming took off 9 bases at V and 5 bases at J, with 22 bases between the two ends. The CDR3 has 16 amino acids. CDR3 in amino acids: CASSPGGSQGNEKLFF. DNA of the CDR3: TGTGCCAGTAGCCCCGGTGGAAGCCAGGGGAATGAAAAACTGTTTTTT.

The CDR3 nucleotides read TGCGCCGTTGGCCTAGCGGCGACAGATACGCAGTTCTTC. Translating it yields CAVGLAATDTQFF. The rearrangement uses TRBV10-2 and TRBJ2-1; 7 nucleotides match TRBD2. Germline CDR1 reads WSHSY; CDR2 reads SAAADI. The CDR3 is 13 amino acids. Unmatched junction bases numbered 16, after V lost 11 bases and J lost 12 bases.